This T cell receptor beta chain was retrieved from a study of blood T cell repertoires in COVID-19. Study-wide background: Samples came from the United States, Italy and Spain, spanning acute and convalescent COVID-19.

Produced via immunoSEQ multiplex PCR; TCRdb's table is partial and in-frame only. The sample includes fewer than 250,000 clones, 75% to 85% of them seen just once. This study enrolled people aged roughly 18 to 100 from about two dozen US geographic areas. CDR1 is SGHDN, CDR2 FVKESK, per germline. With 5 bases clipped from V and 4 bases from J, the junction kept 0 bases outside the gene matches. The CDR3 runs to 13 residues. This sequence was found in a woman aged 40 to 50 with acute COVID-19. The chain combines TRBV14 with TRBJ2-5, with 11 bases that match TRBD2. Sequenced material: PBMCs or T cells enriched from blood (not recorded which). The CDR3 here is CASSGLAGETQYF. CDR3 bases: TGTGCCAGCAGCGGACTAGCGGGAGAGACCCAGTACTTC.